What follows is one T cell receptor beta chain and its context. As yet, its antigen is unknown. These data originate in a study of T cell responses to AZD1222 COVID-19 vaccine. Repertoires were generated with immunoSEQ multiplex PCR, while TCRdb's copy carries only in-frame clones and drops some. The table lists 60,000 or so clones, around 83% of them singletons. This CDR3 has 18 residues. The V and J ends lost 3 bases and 3 bases respectively, with 23 bases between them. Study findings and constraints: Distributed over spike, vaccine-associated CD4 TCRs predominated at 160-218 and 743-854.

This clonotype was obtained from an adult in good health. The input for sequencing was peripheral blood, taken on day 0 of AZD1222 vaccination. The J gene is TRBJ1-1, the V gene TRBV23-1, with D possibly TRBD1 on 5 matching bases. TRBV23-1 is an ORF; its function is uncertain. The DNA for the CDR3 is TGCGCCAGCAGTCAGCCAAACAGTAGAGTGGGGCGTGACACTGAAGCTTTCTTT. This translates into CASSQPNSRVGRDTEAFF.